The present T cell receptor (beta chain) was sequenced within a study of blood T cell repertoires in COVID-19. On the study more broadly: Donors in the United States, Italy and Spain gave samples during acute or convalescent COVID-19. In each case, the material was cDNA or gDNA derived from T cells, B-cell-depleted T cells, or PBMCs.

In the original workflow: Reference gene primer amplification in the assay estimated nucleated cell counts. This table comes from immunoSEQ multiplex PCR, and its TCRdb copy is limited to in-frame clones, with some not included. From that table come the V and J calls and clone size; the DNA was used to work out D and trimming. The table has a few hundred thousand clones, roughly 90% seen once; the top ten hold around 3%. The CDR3 is 18 amino acids. Germline trimming cut 10 bases from V and 6 bases from J; bases unmatched to any gene: 19. Germline V gene sequence: CDR1 MDHEN, CDR2 SYDVKM. Seattle's cohort entered during active infection and was followed longitudinally.

The sequence was obtained from a woman in her twenties or thirties with COVID-19, enrolled during active disease. The genes are TRBV28 and TRBJ2-1; TRBD1 aligns across 12 bases. The sequencing input was peripheral blood. The CDR3 loop reads CATLPPGQGAPSGNEQFF. CDR3 coding DNA: TGTGCCACCCTTCCTCCGGGACAGGGGGCCCCGAGCGGCAATGAGCAGTTCTTC.